The rows below give T cell receptor beta chains drawn from one sample of a study of cytomegalovirus exposure and HLA in healthy donors. Some clones are missing from TCRdb's copy, which holds only in-frame ones; the method was immunoSEQ multiplex PCR. Its clone listing holds some 140,000 clones. Sequencing input: PBMCs. These receptors all come from a woman aged 40 to 49 in good health and CMV-seronegative. The conserved cysteine and the conserved F or W are not part of the CDR3 here.

TRBV9	TRBJ2-5	ASSSRVGETQY
TRBV18	TRBJ1-2	ASSPVGTTGGGYGYT
TRBV5-1	TRBJ2-3	ASSLGREASTDTQY
TRBV6-5	TRBJ2-7	ASSLTSGAHEQY
TRBV11-2	TRBJ1-2	ASRLTGNYGYT
TRBV6-1	TRBJ2-3	ASSVILDTQY
TRBV5-5	TRBJ1-1	ASSKERGQWGTEAF
TRBV20-1	TRBJ1-1	SARKGQA
TRBV2	TRBJ2-1	ASKRRGASGGRGINEQF
TRBV7-3	TRBJ1-1	ASSSNGQGAMAF
TRBV7-9	TRBJ2-2	ASSQVEGLGSGELF
TRBV7-2	TRBJ2-5	ASSFTSQETQY
TRBV7-9	TRBJ1-2	ASSLAVTASPVDYT
TRBV15	TRBJ1-5	ATQNPSHQPQH
TRBV5-4	TRBJ1-1	ASSLDSQNTEAF
TRBV5-4	TRBJ2-7	ASSLKYTGTYEQY
TRBV6-5	TRBJ2-1	ASTPGYSYNEQF
TRBV11-3	TRBJ2-1	ASSPEGRAGGEQF
TRBV2	TRBJ1-1	ASSPNRGANTEAF
TRBV11-2	TRBJ2-3	ASSSISGGASRNTQY
TRBV6-5	TRBJ2-3	ASSRDSSTDTQY
TRBV7-9	TRBJ2-7	ASSLLPSSYEQY
TRBV5-1	TRBJ1-4	ASSLGATNEKLF
TRBV9	TRBJ1-2	ASSVGGINYVGYT
TRBV4-1	TRBJ2-2	ASSQEPRSAGELF
TRBV11-2	TRBJ1-1	ASSLAGGSGTEAF
TRBV2	TRBJ1-2	ASREETNYGYT
TRBV5-1	TRBJ1-1	ASSGTRDRVQVMNTEAF
TRBV7-3	TRBJ2-1	ASSLPGGLYNEQF
TRBV11-2	TRBJ2-5	ASSLRGSIAGNQETQY
TRBV6-6	TRBJ1-2	ASSRDYGYT
TRBV14	TRBJ2-2	ASSQRTGSGELF
TRBV6-6	TRBJ1-2	AVQGDGGYT
TRBV4-3	TRBJ2-3	ASSRGTTRVHTQY
TRBV29-1	TRBJ1-1	SAGTAGENTEAF
TRBV7-9	TRBJ1-4	ASSFRQGIEKLF
TRBV6-5	TRBJ2-1	ASTRPGVRNEQF
TRBV12-2	TRBJ2-7	ASRLGQGYEQY
TRBV6-5	TRBJ2-7	ASRRDRGLYEQY
TRBV2	TRBJ1-5	ASSVRGGLDQPQH
TRBV19	TRBJ1-5	ASRGAGGDNQPQH
TRBV7-8	TRBJ1-1	ASTPRDMNTEAF
TRBV5-8	TRBJ1-6	ASSLESNNSPLH
TRBV28	TRBJ1-4	ASSSRDRGLLGLF
TRBV5-6	TRBJ1-2	ASSWQDRRIPEGYT
TRBV12-1	TRBJ2-5	ASGLAGVTIGGETQY
TRBV7-2	TRBJ2-6	ASSWTASSGANVLT
TRBV5-1	TRBJ2-1	ASSSGTVNEQF
TRBV7-8	TRBJ1-1	ASSPTRDLVNTEAF
TRBV7-9	TRBJ1-1	ASSSPAGKNTEAF
TRBV27	TRBJ1-2	ASRRQLANYGYT
TRBV28	TRBJ2-7	ASRAPGTLGYEQY
TRBV9	TRBJ1-2	ASSADPGTVYGYT
TRBV6-5	TRBJ2-3	ASSYSRRGGTDTQY
TRBV10-3	TRBJ2-5	AISEGTSSETQY